The 20 T cell receptor beta chains reported below all come from one sample, sequenced in a study of long-term antiretroviral therapy in people with HIV. They ran version v3.0 of the immunoSEQ assay at survey level. The protocol was immunoSEQ multiplex PCR, while the TCRdb copy is restricted to in-frame clones and leaves out a portion. The profile shows 32,000 or so clones, 85% to 90% of them singletons. This specimen consisted of unsorted PBMCs, obtained 3.2 years before starting antiretroviral therapy. The receptors derive from a man in his fifties or sixties with HIV.

The V gene is TRBV30, the J gene TRBJ1-4, with TRBD1 matching 7 bases. The CDR3 runs to 15 residues. Germline CDR1 GTSNPN, CDR2 SVGIG (reference sequence). The J segment lost 5 bases and the V segment lost 4 bases, leaving 10 bases of the junction unmatched. The CDR3, as DNA: TGTGCCTGGAAAGGGGGGTCCAGGGGGAATGAAAAACTGTTTTTT. Translating it yields CAWKGGSRGNEKLFF.

The J gene is TRBJ1-6, the V gene TRBV5-1, with D hard to call. This CDR3 has 14 residues. Trimming stripped 3 bases from V and 2 bases from J, with 6 bases between. Germline V gene lookup returns CDR1 SGHRS and CDR2 YFSETQ. The CDR3 sequence: CASSSDPYNSPLHF. The CDR3 DNA reads as TGCGCCAGCAGCTCGGATCCCTATAATTCACCCCTCCACTTT.

This chain uses TRBV9 with TRBJ2-5; a weak D match, TRBD1 (5 bases). V lost 0 bases to trimming and J lost 0 bases, with 9 bases between them. CDR1 and CDR2 from the germline V gene are SGDLS and YYNGEE. This CDR3 is 15 amino acids long. CDR3 sequence: CASSVDYRYQETQYF. CDR3 coding DNA: TGTGCCAGCAGCGTAGATTACAGGTACCAAGAGACCCAGTACTTC.

This clone occurred once. The rearrangement joins TRBV11-2 to TRBJ2-1; D is uncertain. CDR3 length equals 12 residues. With 2 bases removed from V and 8 bases from J, the gap between germline ends came to 7 bases. The germline gives CDR1 SGHAT, CDR2 FQNNGV. The CDR3 nucleotides read TGTGCCAGCAGCTTATTCCCCCATGAGCAGTTCTTC. Its translation is CASSLFPHEQFF.

This clone was detected once. The chain is built from TRBV9 and TRBJ1-1; D possibly corresponds to TRBD1 (5 bases). Germline lookup yields CDR1 SGDLS and CDR2 YYNGEE. The CDR3 contains 15 residues. Trimming took 0 bases from V and 5 from J, leaving 14 bases between them. The CDR3: CASSVGIQGRTEAFF. In nucleotides, the CDR3 is TGTGCCAGCAGCGTAGGAATCCAGGGAAGGACTGAAGCTTTCTTT.

This clone was counted a single time. The rearrangement links TRBV2 to TRBJ1-1; 8 bases are a match to TRBD1. There are 17 residues in the CDR3. V trimming: 5 bases; J trimming: 3 bases; junction bases outside the gene matches: 14. The V gene's germline CDR1 is SNHLY and CDR2 FYNNEI. CDR3 DNA: TGTGCCAGCAGTCGACCCCGGACAGGGTTTACTGACACTGAAGCTTTCTTT. Its protein is CASSRPRTGFTDTEAFF.

The chain links TRBV9 to TRBJ1-6; 9 positions match TRBD1. CDR3 length equals 16 residues. Trimming removed 3 bases from V and 5 bases from J; junction bases left unmatched: 6. Germline V gene sequence: CDR1 SGDLS, CDR2 YYNGEE. The CDR3 sequence: CASSDHTGGHNSPLHF. The CDR3 DNA reads as TGTGCCAGCAGCGACCATACAGGGGGCCATAATTCACCCCTCCACTTT.

This clone showed up just once. This chain joins TRBV18 and TRBJ2-7, with TRBD1 matching over 7 bases. The CDR3 contains 14 residues. Germline values: CDR1 KGHSH, CDR2 LQKENI. V lost 3 bases and J lost 4; bases outside the gene matches: 6. The CDR3 nucleotides are TGTGCCAGCTCACCCTGGGACAGAGTTTACGAGCAGTACTTC. Translating gives CASSPWDRVYEQYF.

This clone was found once. V usage is TRBV19 and J usage is TRBJ1-2; D is unclear. The CDR3 is 14 residues long. V was pared by 5 bases and J by 4 bases, with 14 bases between. In germline, CDR1 is LNHDA, CDR2 SQIVND (reference sequence). The CDR3 loop is CASSSLRAIYGYTF. The CDR3 nucleotides are TGTGCCAGTAGTTCCCTAAGGGCAATCTATGGCTACACCTTC.

This clone came up once. The V gene is TRBV10-3, the J gene TRBJ1-2; 8 positions match TRBD1. The CDR3 totals 16 residues. V shed 2 bases, J shed 7 bases, and the junction held 12 bases outside the gene matches. In germline, CDR1 is ENHRY, CDR2 SYGVKD. As DNA, the CDR3 is TGTGCCATCAGTGAGCTCCTCCAGGGGGCAAGCGGTGGCTACACCTTC. Its protein is CAISELLQGASGGYTF.

V and J are TRBV18 and TRBJ1-1; D might be TRBD1 (5 bases). Trimming took 0 bases from V and 3 from J, leaving 14 bases between them. The CDR3 is made up of 16 amino acids. The germline CDR1 and CDR2 sequences are KGHSH and LQKENI. CDR3 nucleotide sequence: TGTGCCAGCTCACCACCCAAAGGGGCTACGGACACTGAAGCTTTCTTT. Protein product: CASSPPKGATDTEAFF.

The chain's CDR3 is CASSEGTSGTEQFF. DNA for the CDR3: TGCGCCAGCAGTGAAGGGACTAGCGGGACTGAGCAGTTCTTC. The V and J genes are TRBV10-1 and TRBJ2-1; 13 nucleotides line up with TRBD2. Per the germline V gene, CDR1 is WNHNN and CDR2 is SYGVQD (reference sequence). V was clipped by 3 bases and J by 9 bases; unmatched bases: 2. This CDR3 is built from 14 residues.

This clone was observed a few times. The gene calls are TRBV7-8 and TRBJ2-1, with TRBD2 matching over 9 bases. J gave up 6 bases and V 2 bases, and 14 bases lay outside the gene matches. The CDR3 contains 18 residues. The V gene's germline CDR1 is SGHVS and CDR2 FQNEAQ. Here the CDR3 reads CASSLTGLATGWINEQFF. CDR3 DNA sequence: TGTGCCAGCAGCTTAACCGGACTAGCGACCGGCTGGATCAATGAGCAGTTCTTC. The variable domain in full, completed from reference TRBV7-8 and TRBJ2-1, reads GAGVSQSPRYKVAKRGQDVALRCDPISGHVSLFWYQQALGQGPEFLTYFQNEAQLDKSGLPSDRFFAERPEGSVSTLKIQRTQQEDSAVYLCASSLTGLATGWINEQFFGPGTRLTVL.

This clone was found once. This chain connects TRBV29-1 to TRBJ2-1; TRBD2 is a possible D gene (6 bases). With 3 bases removed from V and 12 bases from J, the gap between germline ends came to 21 bases. Per germline, CDR1 SQVTM and CDR2 ANQGSEA. CDR3 length equals 14 residues. CDR3 in DNA: TGCAGCGTTGATCCCTCACGGGGGTCAGGTTCGCAGTTCTTC. This gives the protein CSVDPSRGSGSQFF.

The genes are TRBV19 and TRBJ1-1; D may be TRBD1 (6 bases). The CDR3 length is 13 residues. CDR1 and CDR2 from the germline V gene are LNHDA and SQIVND (reference sequence). Trimming removed 8 bases at V and 1 base at J, with 11 bases between. In DNA, the CDR3 is TGTGCCAGTTGCTACAGGGAGAACACTGAAGCTTTCTTT. It specifies CASCYRENTEAFF.

The V call is TRBV18, the J call TRBJ2-7, with TRBD1 matching 8 bases. The germline gives CDR1 KGHSH, CDR2 LQKENI. Germline trimming cut 1 base from V and 3 bases from J; bases unmatched to any gene: 5. The CDR3 totals 15 residues. CDR3 loop: CASSPLDRVGYEQYF. The CDR3 nucleotides are TGTGCCAGCTCACCACTGGACAGGGTAGGCTACGAGCAGTACTTC.

The chain is built from TRBV10-1 and TRBJ2-5; 9 positions agree with TRBD1. The ends lost 5 bases at V and 2 bases at J; junction bases unmatched: 9. The CDR3 is 16 residues long. CDR1 is WNHNN and CDR2 is SYGVQD in the germline V gene (reference sequence). CDR3 bases: TGCGCCAGCAGTCCACGAATCGGACAGGGGCAAGAGACCCAGTACTTC. It yields the protein CASSPRIGQGQETQYF.

V gene TRBV11-2 combines with J gene TRBJ1-6, with D hard to call. The germline CDR1 and CDR2 sequences are SGHAT and FQNNGV. The CDR3 totals 15 residues. V was cut by 5 bases and J by 4 bases, with 12 bases left in between. DNA of the CDR3: TGTGCCAGCAGCCTTAGGAGAATTTATAATTCACCCCTCCACTTT. Protein product: CASSLRRIYNSPLHF.

The V and J genes are TRBV28 and TRBJ2-4, with D perhaps TRBD1 or TRBD2 (5 bases each). With 3 bases removed from V and 9 bases from J, the gap between germline ends came to 15 bases. The germline gives CDR1 MDHEN, CDR2 SYDVKM. The CDR3 consists of 14 residues. The CDR3 nucleotides are TGTGCCAGCAGTTTCCCCCCTTTGGGGGTCATTCAGTACTTC. Translated, it gives CASSFPPLGVIQYF.

The chain uses TRBV4-2 and TRBJ2-1; 10 bases agree with TRBD2. The junction had 3 bases not matched to a gene; V was cut back by 1 base and J by 3 bases. From germline, CDR1 is LGHNA and CDR2 YNFKEQ. The CDR3 consists of 16 residues. The CDR3 sequence is CASSQGLAGYYNEQFF. The CDR3 DNA follows: TGTGCCAGCAGCCAAGGACTAGCGGGTTACTACAATGAGCAGTTCTTC.